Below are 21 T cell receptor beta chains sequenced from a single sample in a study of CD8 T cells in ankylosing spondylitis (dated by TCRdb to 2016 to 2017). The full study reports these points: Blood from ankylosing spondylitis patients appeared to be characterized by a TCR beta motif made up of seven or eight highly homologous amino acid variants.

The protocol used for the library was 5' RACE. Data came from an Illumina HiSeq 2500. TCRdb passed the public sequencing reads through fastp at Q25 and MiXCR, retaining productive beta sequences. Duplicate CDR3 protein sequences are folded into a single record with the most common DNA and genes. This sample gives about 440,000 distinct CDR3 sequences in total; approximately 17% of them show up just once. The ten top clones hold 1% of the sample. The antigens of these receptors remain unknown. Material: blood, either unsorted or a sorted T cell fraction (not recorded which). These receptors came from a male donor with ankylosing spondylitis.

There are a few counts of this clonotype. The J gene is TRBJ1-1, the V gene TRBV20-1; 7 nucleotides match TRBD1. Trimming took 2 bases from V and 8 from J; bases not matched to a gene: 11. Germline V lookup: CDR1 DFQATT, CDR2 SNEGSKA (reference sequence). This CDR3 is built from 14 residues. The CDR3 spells CSARNPSGTAEAFF. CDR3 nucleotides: TGCAGTGCTAGAAACCCCAGTGGGACAGCAGAAGCTTTCTTT.

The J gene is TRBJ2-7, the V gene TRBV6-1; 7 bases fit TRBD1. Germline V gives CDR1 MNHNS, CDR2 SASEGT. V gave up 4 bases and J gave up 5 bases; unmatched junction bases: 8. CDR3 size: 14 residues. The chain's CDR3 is CASSGRDSSDEQYF. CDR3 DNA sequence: TGTGCCAGCAGTGGTCGGGACAGCAGCGACGAGCAGTACTTC.

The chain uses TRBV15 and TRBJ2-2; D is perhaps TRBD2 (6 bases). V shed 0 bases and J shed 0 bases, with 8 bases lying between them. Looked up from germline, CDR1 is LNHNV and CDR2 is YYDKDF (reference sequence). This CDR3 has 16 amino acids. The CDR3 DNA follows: TGTGCCACCAGCAGAGATACTAGCTCGAACACCGGGGAGCTGTTTTTT. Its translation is CATSRDTSSNTGELFF.

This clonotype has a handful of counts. The CDR3 is CASSSDRVRKTQYF. The CDR3, as DNA: TGTGCCAGCAGTTCTGACAGGGTCCGGAAGACCCAGTACTTC. The chain has TRBV28 and TRBJ2-5; the match to TRBD1 covers 7 bases. The CDR3 totals 14 residues. From germline, CDR1 is MDHEN and CDR2 SYDVKM. V was pared by 4 bases and J by 6 bases, with 8 bases of the junction left unmatched.

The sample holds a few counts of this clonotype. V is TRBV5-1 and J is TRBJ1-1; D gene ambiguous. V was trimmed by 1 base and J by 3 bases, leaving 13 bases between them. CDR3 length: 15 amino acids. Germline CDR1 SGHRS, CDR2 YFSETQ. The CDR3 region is CASSLLSPTDTEAFF. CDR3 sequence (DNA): TGCGCCAGCAGCTTGCTCTCCCCCACGGACACTGAAGCTTTCTTT.

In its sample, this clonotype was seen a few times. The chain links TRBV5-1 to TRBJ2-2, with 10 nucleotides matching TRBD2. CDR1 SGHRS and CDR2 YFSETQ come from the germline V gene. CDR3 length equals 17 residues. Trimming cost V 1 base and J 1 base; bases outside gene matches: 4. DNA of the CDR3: TGCGCCAGCAGCTTGCTGGTAGCGGGAGGGAACACCGGGGAGCTGTTTTTT. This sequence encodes CASSLLVAGGNTGELFF.

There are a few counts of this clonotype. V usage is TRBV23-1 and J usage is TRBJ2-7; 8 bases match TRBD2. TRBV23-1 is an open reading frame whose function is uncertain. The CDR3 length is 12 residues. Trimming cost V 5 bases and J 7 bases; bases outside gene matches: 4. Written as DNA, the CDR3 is TGCGCCAGCAGTGGCCTAGCGGGTGAGCAGTACTTC. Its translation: CASSGLAGEQYF.

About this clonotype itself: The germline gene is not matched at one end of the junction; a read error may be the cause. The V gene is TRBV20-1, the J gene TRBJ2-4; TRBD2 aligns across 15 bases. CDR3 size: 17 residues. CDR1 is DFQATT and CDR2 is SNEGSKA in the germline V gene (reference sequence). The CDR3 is CCATRTSGGGAKNIQYF. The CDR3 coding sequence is TGCTGTGCTACAAGGACTAGCGGGGGGGGAGCCAAAAACATTCAGTACTTC.

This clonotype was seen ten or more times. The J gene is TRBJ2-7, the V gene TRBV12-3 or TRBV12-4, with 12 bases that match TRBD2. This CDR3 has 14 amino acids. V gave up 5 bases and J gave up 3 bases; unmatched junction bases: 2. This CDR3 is CASSRTSGVYEQYF. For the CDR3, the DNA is TGTGCCAGCAGTAGGACTAGCGGGGTCTACGAGCAGTACTTC.

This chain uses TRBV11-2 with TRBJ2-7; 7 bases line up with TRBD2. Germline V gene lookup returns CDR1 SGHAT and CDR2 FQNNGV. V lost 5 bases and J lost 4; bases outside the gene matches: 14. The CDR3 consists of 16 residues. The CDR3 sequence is CASSPSWQGGRYEQYF. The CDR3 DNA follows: TGTGCCAGCAGCCCATCCTGGCAGGGAGGGCGGTACGAGCAGTACTTC. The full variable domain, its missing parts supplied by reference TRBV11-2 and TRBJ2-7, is EAGVAQSPRYKIIEKRQSVAFWCNPISGHATLYWYQQILGQGPKLLIQFQNNGVVDDSQLPKDRFSAERLKGVDSTLKIQPAKLEDSAVYLCASSPSWQGGRYEQYFGPGTRLTVT.

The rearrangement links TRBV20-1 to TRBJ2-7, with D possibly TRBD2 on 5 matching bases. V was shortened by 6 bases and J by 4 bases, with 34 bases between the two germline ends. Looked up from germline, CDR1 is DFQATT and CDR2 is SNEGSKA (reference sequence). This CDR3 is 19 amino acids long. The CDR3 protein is CSARSRTSSISRELYEQYF. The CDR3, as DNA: TGCAGTGCGCGCAGCCGGACTTCCAGTATTTCACGCGAGTTATACGAGCAGTACTTC.

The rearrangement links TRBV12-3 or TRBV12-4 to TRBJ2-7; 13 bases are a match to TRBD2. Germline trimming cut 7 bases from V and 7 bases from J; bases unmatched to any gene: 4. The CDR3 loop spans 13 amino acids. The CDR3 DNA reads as TGTGCCAGCACAGGACTAGCGGGAGCTGAGCAGTACTTC. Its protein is CASTGLAGAEQYF.

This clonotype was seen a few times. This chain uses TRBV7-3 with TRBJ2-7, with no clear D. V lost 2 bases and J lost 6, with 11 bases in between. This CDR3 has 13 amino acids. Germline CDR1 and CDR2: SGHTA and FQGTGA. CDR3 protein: CASSLAGGSEQYF. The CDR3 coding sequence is TGTGCCAGCAGCTTAGCCGGTGGGTCCGAGCAGTACTTC.

The CDR3 is CASSPPRGDGYGYTF. The DNA of the CDR3 is TGTGCCAGCTCACCACCGCGGGGGGATGGCTATGGCTACACCTTC. The rearrangement joins TRBV18 to TRBJ1-2; possible D gene TRBD1, 5 bases. This CDR3 is built from 15 residues. CDR1 is KGHSH and CDR2 is LQKENI in the germline V gene. Between the trimmed V and J ends, which lost 0 bases and 4 bases, there was a span of 12 bases. The complete variable domain, with remaining parts taken from reference TRBV18 and TRBJ1-2, reads NAGVMQNPRHLVRRRGQEARLRCSPMKGHSHVYWYRQLPEEGLKFMVYLQKENIIDESGMPKERFSAEFPKEGPSILRIQQVVRGDSAAYFCASSPPRGDGYGYTFGSGTRLTVV.

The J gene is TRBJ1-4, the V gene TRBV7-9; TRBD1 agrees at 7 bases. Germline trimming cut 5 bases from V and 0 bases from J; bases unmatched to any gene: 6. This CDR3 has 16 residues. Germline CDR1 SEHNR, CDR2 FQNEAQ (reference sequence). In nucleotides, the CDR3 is TGTGCCAGCAGCCCCGGGACAGATGCAACTAATGAAAAACTGTTTTTT. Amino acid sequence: CASSPGTDATNEKLFF. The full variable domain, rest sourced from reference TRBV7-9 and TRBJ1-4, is DTGVSQNPRHKITKRGQNVTFRCDPISEHNRLYWYRQTLGQGPEFLTYFQNEAQLEKSRLLSDRFSAERPKGSFSTLEIQRTEQGDSAMYLCASSPGTDATNEKLFFGSGTQLSVL.

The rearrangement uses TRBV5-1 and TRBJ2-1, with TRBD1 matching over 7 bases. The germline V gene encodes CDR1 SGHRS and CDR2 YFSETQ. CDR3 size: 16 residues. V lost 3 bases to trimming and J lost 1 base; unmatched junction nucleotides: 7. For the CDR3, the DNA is TGCGCCAGCAGCTCACGACAGGGACGGTCCTACAATGAGCAGTTCTTC. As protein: CASSSRQGRSYNEQFF.

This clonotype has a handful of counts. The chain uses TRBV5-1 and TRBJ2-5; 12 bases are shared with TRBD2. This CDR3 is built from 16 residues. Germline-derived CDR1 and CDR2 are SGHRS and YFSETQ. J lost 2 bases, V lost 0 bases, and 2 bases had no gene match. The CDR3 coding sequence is TGCGCCAGCAGCTTGGGACTAGCGGGGGAGCAAGAGACCCAGTACTTC. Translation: CASSLGLAGEQETQYF.

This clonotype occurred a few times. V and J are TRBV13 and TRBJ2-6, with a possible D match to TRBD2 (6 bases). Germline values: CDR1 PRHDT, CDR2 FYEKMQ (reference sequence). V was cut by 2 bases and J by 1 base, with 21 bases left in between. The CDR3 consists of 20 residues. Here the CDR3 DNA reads TGTGCCAGCAGCTTATACCGGGGACTTCCCTCTACATCTGGGGCCAACGTCCTGACTTTC. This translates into CASSLYRGLPSTSGANVLTF.

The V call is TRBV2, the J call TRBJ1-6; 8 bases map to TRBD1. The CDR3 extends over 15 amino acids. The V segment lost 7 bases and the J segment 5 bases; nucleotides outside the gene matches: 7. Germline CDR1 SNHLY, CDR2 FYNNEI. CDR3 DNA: TGTGCCAGCACCGGACAGGGAATGAATAATTCACCCCTCCACTTT. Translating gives CASTGQGMNNSPLHF. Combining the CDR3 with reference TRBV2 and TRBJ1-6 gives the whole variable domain EPEVTQTPSHQVTQMGQEVILRCVPISNHLYFYWYRQILGQKVEFLVSFYNNEISEKSEIFDDQFSVERPDGSNFTLKIRSTKLEDSAMYFCASTGQGMNNSPLHFGNGTRLTVT.

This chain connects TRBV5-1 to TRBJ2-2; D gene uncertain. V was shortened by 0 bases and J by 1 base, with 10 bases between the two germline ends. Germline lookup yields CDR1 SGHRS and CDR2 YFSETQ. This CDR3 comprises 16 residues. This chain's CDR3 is CASSLAVVENTGELFF. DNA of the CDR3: TGCGCCAGCAGCTTGGCCGTTGTAGAGAACACCGGGGAGCTGTTTTTT. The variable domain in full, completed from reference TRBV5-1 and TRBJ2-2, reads KAGVTQTPRYLIKTRGQQVTLSCSPISGHRSVSWYQQTPGQGLQFLFEYFSETQRNKGNFPGRFSGRQFSNSRSEMNVSTLELGDSALYLCASSLAVVENTGELFFGEGSRLTVL.

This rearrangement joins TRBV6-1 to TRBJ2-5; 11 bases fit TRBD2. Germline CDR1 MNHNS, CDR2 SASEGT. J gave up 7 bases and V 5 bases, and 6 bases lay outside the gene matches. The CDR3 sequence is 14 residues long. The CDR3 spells CASSPLAGAGTQYF. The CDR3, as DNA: TGTGCCAGCAGTCCACTAGCGGGGGCAGGGACCCAGTACTTC.